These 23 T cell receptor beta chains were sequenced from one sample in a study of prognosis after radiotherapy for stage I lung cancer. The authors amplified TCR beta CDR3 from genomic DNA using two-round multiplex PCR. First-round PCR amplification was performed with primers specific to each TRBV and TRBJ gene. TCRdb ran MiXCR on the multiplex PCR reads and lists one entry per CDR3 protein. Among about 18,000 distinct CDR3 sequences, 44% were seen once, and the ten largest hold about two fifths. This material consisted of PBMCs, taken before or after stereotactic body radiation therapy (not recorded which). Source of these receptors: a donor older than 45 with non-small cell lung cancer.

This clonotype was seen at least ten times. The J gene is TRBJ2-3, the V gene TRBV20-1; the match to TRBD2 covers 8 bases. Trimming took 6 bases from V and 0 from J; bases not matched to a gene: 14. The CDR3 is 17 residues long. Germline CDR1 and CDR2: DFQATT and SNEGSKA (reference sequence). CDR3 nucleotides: TGCAGTGCGCATCCCCCAGCGGGGGACCGGAGCACAGATACGCAGTATTTT. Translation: CSAHPPAGDRSTDTQYF.

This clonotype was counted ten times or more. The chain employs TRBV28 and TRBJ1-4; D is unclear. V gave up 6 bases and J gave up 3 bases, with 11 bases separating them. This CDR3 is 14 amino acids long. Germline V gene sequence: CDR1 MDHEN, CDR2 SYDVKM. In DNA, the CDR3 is TGTGCCAGCAGCTTGTTAGGACCTAATGAAAAACTGTTTTTT. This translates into CASSLLGPNEKLFF. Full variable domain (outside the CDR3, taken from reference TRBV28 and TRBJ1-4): DVKVTQSSRYLVKRTGEKVFLECVQDMDHENMFWYRQDPGLGLRLIYFSYDVKMKEKGDIPEGYSVSREKKERFSLILESASTNQTSMYLCASSLLGPNEKLFFGSGTQLSVL.

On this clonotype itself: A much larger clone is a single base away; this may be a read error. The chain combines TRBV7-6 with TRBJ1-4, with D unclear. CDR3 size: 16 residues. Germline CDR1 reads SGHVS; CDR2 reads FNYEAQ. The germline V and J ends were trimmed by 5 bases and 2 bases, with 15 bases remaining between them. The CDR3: CASSTSEATTNEKLFF. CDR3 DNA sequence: TGTGCCAGCAGCACCAGTGAGGCCACGACTAATGAAAAACTGTTTTTT.

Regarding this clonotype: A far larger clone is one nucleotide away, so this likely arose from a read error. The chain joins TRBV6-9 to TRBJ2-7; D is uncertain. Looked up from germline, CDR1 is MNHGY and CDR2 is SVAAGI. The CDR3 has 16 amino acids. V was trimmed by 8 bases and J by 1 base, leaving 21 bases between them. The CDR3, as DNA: TGTGCCAGCGGTTCTCGACCGCGAGCCCCTTCCTACGAGCAGTACTTC. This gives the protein CASGSRPRAPSYEQYF.

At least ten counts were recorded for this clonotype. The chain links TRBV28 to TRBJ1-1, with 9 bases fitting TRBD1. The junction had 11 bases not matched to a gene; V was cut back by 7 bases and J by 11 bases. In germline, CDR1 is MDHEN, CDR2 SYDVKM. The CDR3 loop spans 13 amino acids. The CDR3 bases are TGTGCCAGCATTCCCGGGACAGGGTGGATTGCTTTCTTT. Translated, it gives CASIPGTGWIAFF.

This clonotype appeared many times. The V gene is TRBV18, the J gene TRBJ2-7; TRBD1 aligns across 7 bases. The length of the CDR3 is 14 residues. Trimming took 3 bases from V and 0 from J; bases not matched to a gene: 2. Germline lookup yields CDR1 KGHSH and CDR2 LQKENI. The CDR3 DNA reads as TGTGCCAGCTCACCCAGGGACAGCTCCTACGAGCAGTACTTC. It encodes CASSPRDSSYEQYF.

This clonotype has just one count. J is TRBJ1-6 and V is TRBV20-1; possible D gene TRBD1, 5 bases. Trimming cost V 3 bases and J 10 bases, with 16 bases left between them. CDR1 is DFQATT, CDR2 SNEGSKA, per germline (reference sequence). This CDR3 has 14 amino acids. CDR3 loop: CSARSGGHGSPLHF. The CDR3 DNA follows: TGCAGTGCTAGGTCCGGAGGACATGGATCACCCCTCCACTTT.

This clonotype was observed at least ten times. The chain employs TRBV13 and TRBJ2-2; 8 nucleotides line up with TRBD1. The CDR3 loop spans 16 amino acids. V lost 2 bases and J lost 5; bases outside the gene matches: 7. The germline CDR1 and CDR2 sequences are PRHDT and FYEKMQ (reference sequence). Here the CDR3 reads CASSLRYRGATGELFF. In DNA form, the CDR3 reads TGTGCCAGCAGCTTAAGATACAGGGGGGCTACCGGGGAGCTGTTTTTT.

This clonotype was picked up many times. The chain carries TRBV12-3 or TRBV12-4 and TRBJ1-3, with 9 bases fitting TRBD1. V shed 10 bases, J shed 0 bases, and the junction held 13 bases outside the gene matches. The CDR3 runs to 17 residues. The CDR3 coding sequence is TGTGCCAACACCTACCGGGACAGGGTTTACTCTGGAAACACCATATATTTT. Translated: CANTYRDRVYSGNTIYF.

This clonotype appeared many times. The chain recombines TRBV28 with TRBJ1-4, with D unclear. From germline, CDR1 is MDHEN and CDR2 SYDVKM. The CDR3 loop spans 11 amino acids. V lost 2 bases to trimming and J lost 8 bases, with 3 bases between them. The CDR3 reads CASSLTEKLFF. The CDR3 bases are TGTGCCAGCAGTTTAACCGAAAAACTGTTTTTT.

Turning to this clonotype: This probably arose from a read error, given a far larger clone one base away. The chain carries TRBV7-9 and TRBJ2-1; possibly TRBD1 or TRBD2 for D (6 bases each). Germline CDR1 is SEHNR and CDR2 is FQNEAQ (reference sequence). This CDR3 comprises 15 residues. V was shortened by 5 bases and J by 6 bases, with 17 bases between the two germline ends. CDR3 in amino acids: CASSEGGVGSNEQFF. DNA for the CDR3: TGTGCCAGCAGCGAGGGGGGAGTCGGGTCCAATGAGCAGTTCTTC. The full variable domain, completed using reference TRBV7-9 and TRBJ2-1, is DTGVSQNPRHKITKRGQNVTFRCDPISEHNRLYWYRQTLGQGPEFLTYFQNEAQLEKSRLLSDRFSAERPKGSFSTLEIQRTEQGDSAMYLCASSEGGVGSNEQFFGPGTRLTVL.

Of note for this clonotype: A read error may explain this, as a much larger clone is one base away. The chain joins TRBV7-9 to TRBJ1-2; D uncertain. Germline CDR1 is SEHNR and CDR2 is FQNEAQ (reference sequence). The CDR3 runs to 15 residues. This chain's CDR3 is CACRIPRGCWDGYTF. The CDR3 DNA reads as TGTGCCTGCAGAATCCCGAGAGGGTGCTGGGATGGCTACACCTTC.

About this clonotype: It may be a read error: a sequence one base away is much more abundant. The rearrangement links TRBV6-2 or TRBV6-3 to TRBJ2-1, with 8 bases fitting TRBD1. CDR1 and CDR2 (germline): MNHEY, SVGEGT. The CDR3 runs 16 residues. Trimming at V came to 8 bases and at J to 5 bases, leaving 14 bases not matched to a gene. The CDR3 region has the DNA TGTGCCAGCTCGCCCTGGCCAGGGGGCAAGAACAATGAGCAGTTCTTC. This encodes CASSPWPGGKNNEQFF.

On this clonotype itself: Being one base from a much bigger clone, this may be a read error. CDR3 nucleotides: TGCAGCGTTGTTCGGGGGCAGTTGGAGACCCAGTACTTC. This codes for CSVVRGQLETQYF. This chain uses TRBV29-1 with TRBJ2-5; D may match TRBD1 or TRBD2 (6 bases each). V lost 4 bases to trimming and J lost 5 bases, with 14 bases between them. The CDR3 loop spans 13 amino acids. Germline values: CDR1 SQVTM, CDR2 ANQGSEA. Full variable domain (outside the CDR3, taken from reference TRBV29-1 and TRBJ2-5): SAVISQKPSRDICQRGTSLTIQCQVDSQVTMMFWYRQQPGQSLTLIATANQGSEATYESGFVIDKFPISRPNLTFSTLTVSNMSPEDSSIYLCSVVRGQLETQYFGPGTRLLVL.

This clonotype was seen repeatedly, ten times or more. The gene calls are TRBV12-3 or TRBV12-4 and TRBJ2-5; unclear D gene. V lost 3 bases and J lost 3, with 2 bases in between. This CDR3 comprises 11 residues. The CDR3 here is CASSFEETQYF. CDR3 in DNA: TGTGCCAGCAGTTTTGAAGAGACCCAGTACTTC.

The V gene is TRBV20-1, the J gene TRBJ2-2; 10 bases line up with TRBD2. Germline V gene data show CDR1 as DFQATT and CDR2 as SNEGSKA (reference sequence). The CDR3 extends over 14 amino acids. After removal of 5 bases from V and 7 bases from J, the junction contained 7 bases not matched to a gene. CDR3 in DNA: TGCAGTGCTGGGCTAGCGGGAGTAGACGGGGAGCTGTTTTTT. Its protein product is CSAGLAGVDGELFF.

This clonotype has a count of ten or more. The CDR3 here is CASSLSTGAGNTIYF. CDR3 bases: TGTGCCAGCAGCTTATCAACAGGGGCTGGAAACACCATATATTTT. The chain employs TRBV7-2 and TRBJ1-3; 7 bases are a match to TRBD1. The CDR3 has 15 amino acids. Germline-derived CDR1 and CDR2 are SGHTA and FQGNSA. The V and J ends lost 2 bases and 2 bases, in that order; junction bases with no gene match: 3. The variable domain in full, with the rest retrieved from reference TRBV7-2 and TRBJ1-3, is GAGVSQSPSNKVTEKGKDVELRCDPISGHTALYWYRQSLGQGLEFLIYFQGNSAPDKSGLPSDRFSAERTGGSVSTLTIQRTQQEDSAVYLCASSLSTGAGNTIYFGEGSWLTVV.

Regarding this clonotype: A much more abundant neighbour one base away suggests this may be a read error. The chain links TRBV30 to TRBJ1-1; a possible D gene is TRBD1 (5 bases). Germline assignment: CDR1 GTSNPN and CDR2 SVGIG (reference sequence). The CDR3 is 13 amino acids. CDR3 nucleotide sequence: TGTGCCTGGAGCTCGGCGGGGGGTGCTGAAGCTCTCTTT. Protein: CAWSSAGGAEALF.

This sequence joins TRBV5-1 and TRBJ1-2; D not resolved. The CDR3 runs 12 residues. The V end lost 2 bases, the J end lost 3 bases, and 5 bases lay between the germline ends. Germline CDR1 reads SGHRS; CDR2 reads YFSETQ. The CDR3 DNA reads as TGCGCCAGCAGCTTTAGGTACTATGGCTACACCTTC. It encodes CASSFRYYGYTF.

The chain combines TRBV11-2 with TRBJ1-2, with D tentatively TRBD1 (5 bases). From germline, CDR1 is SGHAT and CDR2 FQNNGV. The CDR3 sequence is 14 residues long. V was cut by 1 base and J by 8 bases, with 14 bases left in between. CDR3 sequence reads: CASSLGRDFGGYTF. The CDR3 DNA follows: TGTGCCAGCAGCTTAGGTCGGGACTTCGGAGGCTACACCTTC.

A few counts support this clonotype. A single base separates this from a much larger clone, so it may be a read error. The CDR3 bases are TGTGCCAGCAGTTTCCGCTTAGTGTCTGGCGCTGAAGCTTTCTTT. Translated, it gives CASSFRLVSGAEAFF. The rearrangement joins TRBV12-3 or TRBV12-4 to TRBJ1-1; D remains unclear. This CDR3 has 15 residues. The V gene lost 3 bases and the J gene lost 6 bases, with 17 bases spanning the gap.

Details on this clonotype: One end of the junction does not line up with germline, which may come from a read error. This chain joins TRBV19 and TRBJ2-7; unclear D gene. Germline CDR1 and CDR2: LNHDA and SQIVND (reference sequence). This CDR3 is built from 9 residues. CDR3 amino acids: CSSSMDQYF. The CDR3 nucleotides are TGTTCCAGTAGTATGGATCAGTACTTC.

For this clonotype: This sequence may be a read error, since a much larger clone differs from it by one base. CDR3 protein: CASSDPRGGSNEKLFF. DNA of the CDR3: TGTGCCAGCAGTGACCCGCGGGGGGGGTCTAATGAAAAACTGTTTTTT. The rearrangement joins TRBV6-2 or TRBV6-3 to TRBJ1-4; maybe TRBD1 (5 bases). Between the trimmed V and J ends, which lost 5 bases and 3 bases, there was a span of 16 bases. The CDR3 is 16 amino acids. Germline CDR1 and CDR2: MNHEY and SVGEGT.